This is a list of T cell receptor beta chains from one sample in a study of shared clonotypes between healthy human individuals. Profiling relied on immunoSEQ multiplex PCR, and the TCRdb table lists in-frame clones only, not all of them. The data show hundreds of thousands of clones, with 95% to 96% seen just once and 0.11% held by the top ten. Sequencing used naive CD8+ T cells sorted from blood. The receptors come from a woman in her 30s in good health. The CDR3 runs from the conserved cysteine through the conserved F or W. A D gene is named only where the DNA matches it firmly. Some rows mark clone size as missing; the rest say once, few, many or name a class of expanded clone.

cdr3_nt: TGTGCCAGCAGTGAAAGGGGGTCCTACAATGAGCAGTTCTTC
cdr3_aa: CASSERGSYNEQFF
clone_size: -
d_call: -
j_call: TRBJ2-1
v_call: TRBV25-1

cdr3_nt: TGTGCCAGCAGCTTAGACGGGGGCGGCACCTACTTC
cdr3_aa: CASSLDGGGTYF
clone_size: -
d_call: -
j_call: TRBJ2-7
v_call: TRBV7-9

cdr3_nt: TGTGCCAGCAGTTTATCAGGTTCCAATCAGCCCCAGCATTTT
cdr3_aa: CASSLSGSNQPQHF
clone_size: -
d_call: -
j_call: TRBJ1-5
v_call: TRBV27

cdr3_nt: TGTGCCAGCAGCGCACTCCAGGGAGCTGAAGCTTTCTTT
cdr3_aa: CASSALQGAEAFF
clone_size: -
d_call: -
j_call: TRBJ1-1
v_call: TRBV7-9

cdr3_nt: TGTGCCAGCAGCGTATCGTGGGGAAACACTGAAGCTTTCTTT
cdr3_aa: CASSVSWGNTEAFF
clone_size: many
d_call: -
j_call: TRBJ1-1
v_call: TRBV9

cdr3_nt: TGTGCCAGCAGCTTAGGCCCGGGGCCCCAGCATTTT
cdr3_aa: CASSLGPGPQHF
clone_size: -
d_call: -
j_call: TRBJ1-5
v_call: TRBV13

cdr3_nt: TGTGCCAGCAGCTTAGAAATAGGGCAAAGCTCCGAGCAGTACTTC
cdr3_aa: CASSLEIGQSSEQYF
clone_size: -
d_call: -
j_call: TRBJ2-7
v_call: TRBV11-2

cdr3_nt: TGCGCCAGCAGCCAGGAGCGGGAGGGGATGGAGACCCAGTACTTC
cdr3_aa: CASSQEREGMETQYF
clone_size: -
d_call: TRBD2
j_call: TRBJ2-5
v_call: TRBV4-1

cdr3_nt: TGCAGCGTTGTTGAAAGCTACGAGCAGTACTTC
cdr3_aa: CSVVESYEQYF
clone_size: -
d_call: -
j_call: TRBJ2-7
v_call: TRBV29-1

cdr3_nt: TGTGCCGCGGACGGGGAAAGCTCCTACGAGCAGTACTTC
cdr3_aa: CAADGESSYEQYF
clone_size: -
d_call: -
j_call: TRBJ2-7
v_call: TRBV28

cdr3_nt: TGTGCCAGCAGCCCAATGCCGTGGCGGGAGGGGGACGGGGAGCTGTTTTTT
cdr3_aa: CASSPMPWREGDGELFF
clone_size: -
d_call: TRBD2
j_call: TRBJ2-2
v_call: TRBV5-6

cdr3_nt: TGTGCCAGCAGGCGGGACACCGGGGAGCTGTTTTTT
cdr3_aa: CASRRDTGELFF
clone_size: -
d_call: -
j_call: TRBJ2-2
v_call: TRBV27

cdr3_nt: TGTGCCAGCAGCCGGACAGGGGGCAACTACGAGCAGTACTTC
cdr3_aa: CASSRTGGNYEQYF
clone_size: -
d_call: TRBD1
j_call: TRBJ2-7
v_call: TRBV14

cdr3_nt: TGCGCCAGCAGCTTGGTTTCGGGTTCTCTCTACGAGCAGTACTTC
cdr3_aa: CASSLVSGSLYEQYF
clone_size: -
d_call: -
j_call: TRBJ2-7
v_call: TRBV5-1

cdr3_nt: TGTGCCAGCAGTGCCGTGAAGAACACTGAAGCTTTCTTT
cdr3_aa: CASSAVKNTEAFF
clone_size: few
d_call: -
j_call: TRBJ1-1
v_call: TRBV2

cdr3_nt: TGTGCCAGCAGCTTGGTTCGGGGGGAAGCTTTCTTT
cdr3_aa: CASSLVRGEAFF
clone_size: -
d_call: -
j_call: TRBJ1-1
v_call: TRBV5-6

cdr3_nt: TGTGCCAGCAGTGGGCGGGAGGGCGGTCTCAATGAGCAGTTCTTC
cdr3_aa: CASSGREGGLNEQFF
clone_size: once
d_call: TRBD2
j_call: TRBJ2-1
v_call: TRBV7-8

cdr3_nt: TGTGCCAGCAGCGCCCGGACTAGGACTTTACTCAATGAGCAGTTCTTC
cdr3_aa: CASSARTRTLLNEQFF
clone_size: -
d_call: TRBD2
j_call: TRBJ2-1
v_call: TRBV7-8

cdr3_nt: TGTGCCAGCAGCCTTAGGTGGGGTCCCGGCTACAATGAGCAGTTCTTC
cdr3_aa: CASSLRWGPGYNEQFF
clone_size: once
d_call: -
j_call: TRBJ2-1
v_call: TRBV11-2

cdr3_nt: TGCGCCAGCAGCTTGGGTACAGGACTTGCCTCGAACACTGAAGCTTTCTTT
cdr3_aa: CASSLGTGLASNTEAFF
clone_size: -
d_call: -
j_call: TRBJ1-1
v_call: TRBV5-1

cdr3_nt: TGCGCCAGCAGCCCCTCCTGGGGGGGCAGGAACACTGAAGCTTTCTTT
cdr3_aa: CASSPSWGGRNTEAFF
clone_size: -
d_call: -
j_call: TRBJ1-1
v_call: TRBV5-2

cdr3_nt: TGCGCCAGCAGCCAGAGACTAGCGGGGCTCACAGATACGCAGTATTTT
cdr3_aa: CASSQRLAGLTDTQYF
clone_size: -
d_call: TRBD2
j_call: TRBJ2-3
v_call: TRBV5-1

cdr3_nt: TGTGCCAGCTTGGAGGGACAGGGATACGAGCAGTACTTC
cdr3_aa: CASLEGQGYEQYF
clone_size: -
d_call: TRBD1
j_call: TRBJ2-7
v_call: TRBV27

cdr3_nt: TGTGCCAGCAAGTCCTACTCCTACGAGCAGTACTTC
cdr3_aa: CASKSYSYEQYF
clone_size: -
d_call: -
j_call: TRBJ2-7
v_call: TRBV7-8

cdr3_nt: TGTGCCAGCAGTTTATCTACTGACTACGAGCAGTACTTC
cdr3_aa: CASSLSTDYEQYF
clone_size: -
d_call: -
j_call: TRBJ2-7
v_call: TRBV28

cdr3_nt: TGTGCCAGCAGTTTTGGTTCGAACACCGGGGAGCTGTTTTTT
cdr3_aa: CASSFGSNTGELFF
clone_size: -
d_call: -
j_call: TRBJ2-2
v_call: TRBV27

cdr3_nt: TGCGCCAGCAGCTTCGGACAGACGAACACTGAAGCTTTCTTT
cdr3_aa: CASSFGQTNTEAFF
clone_size: -
d_call: -
j_call: TRBJ1-1
v_call: TRBV4-1

cdr3_nt: TGTGCCAGCAGTCCGTGGTCGACGGGGGCCTACGAGCAGTACTTC
cdr3_aa: CASSPWSTGAYEQYF
clone_size: -
d_call: -
j_call: TRBJ2-7
v_call: TRBV7-8

cdr3_nt: TGTGCCAGCAGCCCCCCCTTGAGGGCGGGTGACTACGAGCAGTACTTC
cdr3_aa: CASSPPLRAGDYEQYF
clone_size: -
d_call: -
j_call: TRBJ2-7
v_call: TRBV5-8

cdr3_nt: TGTGCCAGCAGTGACTTTGAGGACATGCGTAGTAAGGACACCGGGGAGCTGTTTTTT
cdr3_aa: CASSDFEDMRSKDTGELFF
clone_size: -
d_call: -
j_call: TRBJ2-2
v_call: TRBV2

cdr3_nt: TGCGCCAGCAGCTTGTTATCGATGGACACTGAAGCTTTCTTT
cdr3_aa: CASSLLSMDTEAFF
clone_size: -
d_call: -
j_call: TRBJ1-1
v_call: TRBV5-1

cdr3_nt: TGTGCCTGGAGTGTAACTGGGAACGAGCAGTACTTC
cdr3_aa: CAWSVTGNEQYF
clone_size: once
d_call: -
j_call: TRBJ2-7
v_call: TRBV30